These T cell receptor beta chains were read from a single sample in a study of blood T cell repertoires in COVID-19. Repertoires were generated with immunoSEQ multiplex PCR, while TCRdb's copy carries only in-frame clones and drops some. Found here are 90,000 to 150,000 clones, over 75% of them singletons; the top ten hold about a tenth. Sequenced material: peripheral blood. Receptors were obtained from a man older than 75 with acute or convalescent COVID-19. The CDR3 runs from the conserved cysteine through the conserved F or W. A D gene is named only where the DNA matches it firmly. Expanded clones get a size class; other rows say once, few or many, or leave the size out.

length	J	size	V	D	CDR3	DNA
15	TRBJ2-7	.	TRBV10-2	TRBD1	CASSETGTGIGEQYF	TGCGCCAGCAGTGAAACCGGGACAGGGATTGGCGAGCAGTACTTC
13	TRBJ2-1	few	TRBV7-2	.	CASSTSGYGEQFF	TGTGCCAGCAGCACATCAGGGTACGGGGAGCAGTTCTTC
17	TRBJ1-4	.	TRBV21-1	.	CASSLSWQEATNEKLFF	TGTGCCAGCAGCCTATCGTGGCAGGAGGCAACTAATGAAAAACTGTTTTTT
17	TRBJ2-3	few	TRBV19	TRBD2	CASSSRTSREITDTQYF	TGTGCCAGTAGTTCCAGGACTTCGCGGGAGATCACAGATACGCAGTATTTT
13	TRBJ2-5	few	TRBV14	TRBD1	CASSLQGQETQYF	TGTGCCAGCAGCCTACAGGGGCAAGAGACCCAGTACTTC
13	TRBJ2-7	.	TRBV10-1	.	CASSQDKAYEQYF	TGCGCCAGCAGCCAGGACAAGGCCTACGAGCAGTACTTC
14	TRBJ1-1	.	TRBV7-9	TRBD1	CASSIGQVNTEAFF	TGTGCCAGCAGCATTGGACAGGTAAACACTGAAGCTTTCTTT
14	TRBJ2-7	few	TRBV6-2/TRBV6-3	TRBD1	CASTPGGVGYEQYF	TGTGCCAGCACCCCAGGGGGAGTGGGCTACGAGCAGTACTTC
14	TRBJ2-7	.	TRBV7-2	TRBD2	CASSLGVAGGEQYF	TGTGCCAGCAGCCTCGGGGTAGCGGGAGGCGAGCAGTACTTC
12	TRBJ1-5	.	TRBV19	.	CASSTGNQPQHF	TGTGCCAGTAGTACCGGCAATCAGCCCCAGCATTTT
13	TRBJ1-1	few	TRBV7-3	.	CASSSNVNTEAFF	TGTGCCAGCAGCTCTAACGTTAACACTGAAGCTTTCTTT
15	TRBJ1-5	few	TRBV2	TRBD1	CASRPGTGSNQPQHF	TGTGCCAGCAGGCCCGGGACAGGGAGCAATCAGCCCCAGCATTTT
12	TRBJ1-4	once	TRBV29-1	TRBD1	CSVTGGDEKLFF	TGCAGCGTCACAGGGGGCGATGAAAAACTGTTTTTT
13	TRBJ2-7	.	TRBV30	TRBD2	CAWRAGISYEQYF	TGTGCCTGGAGAGCGGGAATAAGCTACGAGCAGTACTTC
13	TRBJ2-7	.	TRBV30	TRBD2	CAWNGEGRDEQYF	TGTGCCTGGAATGGGGAGGGTAGGGACGAGCAGTACTTC
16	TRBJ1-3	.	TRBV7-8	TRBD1	CASSVEGQGSGNTIYF	TGTGCCAGCAGCGTAGAGGGACAGGGGTCTGGAAACACCATATATTTT
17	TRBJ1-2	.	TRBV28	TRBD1	CASSLYGEWQGDRGYTF	TGTGCCAGCAGTTTGTACGGGGAATGGCAGGGGGATCGGGGCTACACCTTC
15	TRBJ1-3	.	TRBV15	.	CATSRDPGPGNTIYF	TGTGCCACCAGCAGAGATCCAGGGCCCGGAAACACCATATATTTT